The 11 T cell receptor beta chains presented below share a single source sample, sequenced in a study of cytomegalovirus exposure and HLA in healthy donors. Primers included in the PCR were 60 Vbeta and 13 Jbeta primers. Some clones are missing from TCRdb's copy, which holds only in-frame ones; the method was immunoSEQ multiplex PCR. The sample yields over 150,000 clones, roughly four fifths seen once. The sample taken for sequencing was PBMCs. The receptors were gathered from a woman aged 50 to 60 in good health and CMV-seropositive.

The chain employs TRBV18 and TRBJ2-3; D gene ambiguous. Deletions cut 5 bases from V and 2 bases from J, with 11 bases between. This CDR3 comprises 14 residues. From germline, CDR1 is KGHSH and CDR2 LQKENI. CDR3 sequence: CASSSTLTTDTQYF. The DNA of the CDR3 is TGTGCCAGCTCATCGACACTTACCACAGATACGCAGTATTTT.

Remarks on this clone: Additional DNA sequences in this sample encode the identical CDR3. The J gene is TRBJ1-6, the V gene TRBV6-1; 7 nucleotides match TRBD1. V was pared by 1 base and J by 7 bases, with 4 bases of the junction left unmatched. This CDR3 has 15 amino acids. Germline values: CDR1 MNHNS, CDR2 SASEGT. CDR3 loop: CASSEETGLNSPLHF. CDR3 DNA: TGTGCCAGCAGTGAAGAGACAGGGCTAAATTCACCCCTCCACTTT.

The V call is TRBV2, the J call TRBJ2-1; tentatively, D is TRBD2 (6 bases). From germline, CDR1 is SNHLY and CDR2 FYNNEI. The ends were cut back, 7 bases at V and 7 bases at J, with 14 bases in the middle. The CDR3 contains 13 residues. CDR3 sequence reads: CASIAGPINEQFF. As DNA, the CDR3 is TGTGCCAGCATTGCGGGACCAATAAATGAGCAGTTCTTC.

The rearrangement joins TRBV7-2 to TRBJ1-4; 9 bases match TRBD1. The CDR3 runs to 15 residues. CDR1 is SGHTA, CDR2 FQGNSA, per germline. Trimming removed 5 bases from V and 3 bases from J; junction bases left unmatched: 4. CDR3 loop: CASSLQGAANEKLFF. CDR3 nucleotides: TGTGCCAGCAGCCTACAGGGGGCGGCTAATGAAAAACTGTTTTTT.

The gene calls are TRBV9 and TRBJ2-1; the match to TRBD2 covers 9 bases. The CDR3 length is 15 residues. Trimming at V came to 5 bases and at J to 0 bases, leaving 3 bases not matched to a gene. CDR1 SGDLS and CDR2 YYNGEE come from the germline V gene. CDR3 DNA: TGTGCCAGCAGTCTTAGCGGGAGCTCCTACAATGAGCAGTTCTTC. This sequence encodes CASSLSGSSYNEQFF. Full variable domain (outside the CDR3, taken from reference TRBV9 and TRBJ2-1): DSGVTQTPKHLITATGQRVTLRCSPRSGDLSVYWYQQSLDQGLQFLIQYYNGEERAKGNILERFSAQQFPDLHSELNLSSLELGDSALYFCASSLSGSSYNEQFFGPGTRLTVL.

V usage is TRBV5-1 and J usage is TRBJ1-2, with 8 bases identical to TRBD1. The CDR3 runs 14 residues. The V segment lost 0 bases and the J segment 3 bases; nucleotides outside the gene matches: 1. The germline V gene has CDR1 SGHRS and CDR2 YFSETQ. In DNA, the CDR3 is TGCGCCAGCAGCTTGGGACAGGGGCACTATGGCTACACCTTC. It yields the protein CASSLGQGHYGYTF.

This chain links TRBV7-3 with TRBJ2-1; D is possibly TRBD2 (7 bases). The germline gives CDR1 SGHTA, CDR2 FQGTGA. The V end lost 3 bases, the J end lost 4 bases, and 13 bases lay between the germline ends. The CDR3 runs to 15 residues. In nucleotides, the CDR3 is TGTGCCAGCAGCTTTGAGGGGGGGTGGTACAATGAGCAGTTCTTC. Translation: CASSFEGGWYNEQFF.

The chain has TRBV2 and TRBJ2-5, with D unresolved. This CDR3 spans 12 amino acids. Trimming removed 2 bases at V and 4 bases at J, with 5 bases between. Per the germline V gene, CDR1 is SNHLY and CDR2 is FYNNEI. DNA for the CDR3: TGTGCCAGCAGTGAATTTAGAGAGACCCAGTACTTC. Translation gives CASSEFRETQYF. The variable domain in full, with the rest retrieved from reference TRBV2 and TRBJ2-5, is EPEVTQTPSHQVTQMGQEVILRCVPISNHLYFYWYRQILGQKVEFLVSFYNNEISEKSEIFDDQFSVERPDGSNFTLKIRSTKLEDSAMYFCASSEFRETQYFGPGTRLLVL.

V usage is TRBV6-5 and J usage is TRBJ2-4, with 7 bases that match TRBD1. CDR3 length: 15 amino acids. The trim removed 1 base at V and 5 bases at J, leaving 5 bases unmatched. The V gene's germline CDR1 is MNHEY and CDR2 SVGAGI. The CDR3 bases are TGTGCCAGCAGTTACTTCCCCGGACAGGAAAACATTCAGTACTTC. This encodes CASSYFPGQENIQYF.

This rearrangement joins TRBV9 to TRBJ1-5, with D unresolved. CDR3 length: 13 residues. Germline V gives CDR1 SGDLS, CDR2 YYNGEE. V shed 2 bases and J shed 1 base, with 4 bases lying between them. In nucleotides, the CDR3 is TGTGCCAGCAGCGTCGGGAGCAATCAGCCCCAGCATTTT. As protein: CASSVGSNQPQHF.

The chain couples TRBV18 to TRBJ1-1, with unresolved D. CDR1 and CDR2 (germline): KGHSH, LQKENI. The CDR3 length is 12 residues. Trimming removed 4 bases from V and 4 bases from J, with 7 bases in between. The CDR3 reads CASSQEGTEAFF. The CDR3 DNA reads as TGTGCCAGCTCACAGGAGGGCACTGAAGCTTTCTTT. The whole variable domain, remainder taken from reference TRBV18 and TRBJ1-1, is NAGVMQNPRHLVRRRGQEARLRCSPMKGHSHVYWYRQLPEEGLKFMVYLQKENIIDESGMPKERFSAEFPKEGPSILRIQQVVRGDSAAYFCASSQEGTEAFFGQGTRLTVV.